The rows below give T cell receptor beta chains drawn from one sample of a study of siplizumab effects on memory and regulatory T cells. Profiling relied on immunoSEQ multiplex PCR, and the TCRdb table lists in-frame clones only, not all of them. The table lists over 100,000 clones, more than 85% of them singletons, with 0.85% to 1.3% in the top ten. Sample: CD4+ T cells sorted from blood. Receptors were obtained from a human donor in good health. The conserved cysteine and the conserved F or W are not part of the CDR3 here. The order of the fields is V gene, J gene, clone size, CDR3 protein. Expanded clones are given a class, and other clones once, few, many or no size at all.

TRBV5-1,TRBJ2-5,.,ASTLDRAVRQETQY
TRBV5-1,TRBJ1-4,once,ASNPGTGYGKEKLF
TRBV5-1,TRBJ1-2,.,ASSFGPGQGNYGYT
TRBV6-5,TRBJ1-1,.,ASSYSTGYEAF
TRBV6-1,TRBJ1-5,.,ASIMDRARNQPQH
TRBV5-4,TRBJ1-1,.,ASSWRPENTEAF
TRBV6-6,TRBJ1-5,.,ASSYSSGNQPQH
TRBV5-1,TRBJ2-2,few,ASSLTVGGSTGELF
TRBV30,TRBJ2-5,.,AWSKTGIPGETQY
TRBV7-9,TRBJ2-7,few,ASTIHGPRGNRFGEQY
TRBV7-2,TRBJ1-6,.,ASSPGVQSPLH
TRBV28,TRBJ2-6,.,ASSLRDRPGANVLT
TRBV30,TRBJ1-1,.,AWSRTGEGGLTAF
TRBV27,TRBJ2-7,.,ASSLSLYPGGSGYEQY
TRBV6-1,TRBJ2-1,.,ASREGPSSYNEQF
TRBV29-1,TRBJ1-1,.,SVRQRMNTEAF
TRBV11-2,TRBJ2-7,few,ASRRQAKTYEQY
TRBV27,TRBJ2-5,.,ASSPGTARGSQTQY
TRBV5-4,TRBJ2-7,.,ASSPGGTTYEQY
TRBV19,TRBJ2-1,.,ASSISHEQF
TRBV28,TRBJ2-7,.,ASSLGRTYEQY
TRBV28,TRBJ1-1,.,ASSAPTGGAF
TRBV28,TRBJ1-1,.,ASSHGQGQAF
TRBV30,TRBJ1-5,.,AWRGGVNQPQH
TRBV19,TRBJ1-5,.,ASNNPDRVNQPQH
TRBV30,TRBJ2-7,.,AWDTGGPGEQY
TRBV6-1,TRBJ2-1,.,ASSGGHNEQF
TRBV6-1,TRBJ2-7,.,ASKATGLIGEQY
TRBV2,TRBJ1-4,.,ASSDKGQTNEKLF
TRBV6-4,TRBJ1-6,.,ASSATGNSPLH
TRBV2,TRBJ2-7,once,ASSESLGSSYEQY
TRBV27,TRBJ2-7,.,ASSLTIAGAYEQY
TRBV30,TRBJ2-1,.,ACLSGSGNYNEQF
TRBV5-1,TRBJ2-6,.,ASSIDPSGANVLT
TRBV28,TRBJ2-5,.,ASSLQLEGQY
TRBV11-1,TRBJ2-1,once,ASSLPPYNEQF
TRBV7-9,TRBJ2-1,.,ASSSSSRQF
TRBV6-6,TRBJ1-1,.,ASRGQGEHTEAF
TRBV6-1,TRBJ2-7,.,ASSPGLD
TRBV2,TRBJ2-3,.,ASPRTVGPGADTQY
TRBV18,TRBJ1-4,.,ASSPAAGLAATNEKLF
TRBV25-1,TRBJ2-5,.,ASSLQGSGTQY
TRBV7-8,TRBJ1-1,.,ASSFPMRNTEAF
TRBV9,TRBJ2-4,.,ASSVGGDKNIQY
TRBV6-5,TRBJ2-1,.,ASSYSGEGQF
TRBV11-2,TRBJ2-7,.,ASSYGTRDYEQY
TRBV18,TRBJ1-6,.,ASSPLGTASSYNSPLH